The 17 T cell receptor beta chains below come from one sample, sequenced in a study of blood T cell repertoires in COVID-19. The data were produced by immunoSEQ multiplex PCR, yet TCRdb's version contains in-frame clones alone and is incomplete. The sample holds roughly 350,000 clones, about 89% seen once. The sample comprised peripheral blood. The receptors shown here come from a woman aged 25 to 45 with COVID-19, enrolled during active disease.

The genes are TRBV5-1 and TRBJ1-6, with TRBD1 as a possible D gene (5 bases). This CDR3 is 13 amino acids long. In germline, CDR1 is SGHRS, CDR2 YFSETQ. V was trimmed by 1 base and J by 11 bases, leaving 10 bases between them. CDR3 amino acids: CASSLTGGPPLHF. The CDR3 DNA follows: TGCGCCAGCAGCTTGACCGGGGGACCACCCCTCCACTTT.

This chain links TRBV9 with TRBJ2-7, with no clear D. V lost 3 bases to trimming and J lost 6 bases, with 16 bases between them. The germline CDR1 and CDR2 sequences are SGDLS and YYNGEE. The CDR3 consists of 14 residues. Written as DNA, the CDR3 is TGTGCCAGCAGCGCCCAGACGGAGTTTGGCGAGCAGTACTTC. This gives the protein CASSAQTEFGEQYF.

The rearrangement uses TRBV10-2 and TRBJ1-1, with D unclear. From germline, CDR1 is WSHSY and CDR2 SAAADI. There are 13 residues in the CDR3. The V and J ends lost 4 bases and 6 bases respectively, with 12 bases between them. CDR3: CASSGQYIAEAFF. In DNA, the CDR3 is TGCGCCAGCAGTGGTCAGTATATCGCTGAAGCTTTCTTT.

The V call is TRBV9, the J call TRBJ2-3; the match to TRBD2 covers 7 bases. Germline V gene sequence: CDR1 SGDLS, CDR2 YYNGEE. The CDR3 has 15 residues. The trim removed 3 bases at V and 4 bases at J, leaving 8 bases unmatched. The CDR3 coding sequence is TGTGCCAGCAGCGATGAGGGAGGGCCCCCAGATACGCAGTATTTT. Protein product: CASSDEGGPPDTQYF.

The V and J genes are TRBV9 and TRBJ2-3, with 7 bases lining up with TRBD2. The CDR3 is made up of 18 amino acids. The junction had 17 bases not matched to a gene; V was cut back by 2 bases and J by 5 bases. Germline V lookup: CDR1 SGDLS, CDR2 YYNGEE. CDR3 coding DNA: TGTGCCAGCAGCGTTTCCCGGCGTGCGGGAGCCTTCCTAGATACGCAGTATTTT. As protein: CASSVSRRAGAFLDTQYF.

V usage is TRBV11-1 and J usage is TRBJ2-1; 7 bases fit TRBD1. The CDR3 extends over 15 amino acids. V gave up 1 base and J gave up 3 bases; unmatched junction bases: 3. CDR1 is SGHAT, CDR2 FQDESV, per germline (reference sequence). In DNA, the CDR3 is TGTGCCAGCAGCTTAGAGGGGGACAGCTACAATGAGCAGTTCTTC. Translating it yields CASSLEGDSYNEQFF.

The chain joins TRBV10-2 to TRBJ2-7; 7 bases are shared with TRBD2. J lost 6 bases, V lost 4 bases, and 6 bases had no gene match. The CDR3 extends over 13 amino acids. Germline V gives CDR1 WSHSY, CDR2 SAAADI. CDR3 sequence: CASSGTRGREQYF. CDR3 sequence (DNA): TGCGCCAGCAGTGGGACTAGAGGTCGCGAGCAGTACTTC.

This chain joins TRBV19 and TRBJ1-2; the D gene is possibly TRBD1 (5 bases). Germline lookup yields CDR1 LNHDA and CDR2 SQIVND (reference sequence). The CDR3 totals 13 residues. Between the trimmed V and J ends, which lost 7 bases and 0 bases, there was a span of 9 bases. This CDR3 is CASTSRANYGYTF. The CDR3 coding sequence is TGTGCCAGTACGTCCAGGGCTAACTATGGCTACACCTTC.

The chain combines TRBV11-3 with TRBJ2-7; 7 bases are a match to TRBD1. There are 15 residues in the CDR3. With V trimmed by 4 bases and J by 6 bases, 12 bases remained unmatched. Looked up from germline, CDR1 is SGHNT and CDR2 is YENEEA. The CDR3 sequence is CASSSGLTGLSEQYF. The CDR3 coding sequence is TGTGCCAGCAGCTCAGGGCTGACAGGGTTAAGCGAGCAGTACTTC. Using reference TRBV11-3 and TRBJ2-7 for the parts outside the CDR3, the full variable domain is EAGVVQSPRYKIIEKKQPVAFWCNPISGHNTLYWYLQNLGQGPELLIRYENEEAVDDSQLPKDRFSAERLKGVDSTLKIQPAELGDSAVYLCASSSGLTGLSEQYFGPGTRLTVT.

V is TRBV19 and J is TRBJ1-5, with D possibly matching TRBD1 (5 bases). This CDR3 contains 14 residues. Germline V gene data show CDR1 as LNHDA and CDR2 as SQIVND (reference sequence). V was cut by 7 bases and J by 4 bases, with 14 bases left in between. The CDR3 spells CASTMRRGNQPQHF. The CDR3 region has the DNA TGTGCCAGTACCATGAGACGGGGGAATCAGCCCCAGCATTTT.

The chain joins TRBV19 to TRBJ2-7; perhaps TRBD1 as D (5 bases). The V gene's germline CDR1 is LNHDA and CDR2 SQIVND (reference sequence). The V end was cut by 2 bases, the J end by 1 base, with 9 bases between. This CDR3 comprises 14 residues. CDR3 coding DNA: TGTGCCAGTAGTATAATGGGGCAGTCCTACGAGCAGTACTTC. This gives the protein CASSIMGQSYEQYF.

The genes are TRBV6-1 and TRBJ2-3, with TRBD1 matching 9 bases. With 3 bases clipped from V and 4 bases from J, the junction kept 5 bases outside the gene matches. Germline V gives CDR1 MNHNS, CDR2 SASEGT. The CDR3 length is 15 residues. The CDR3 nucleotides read TGTGCCAGCAGTGACCGGGACAGGGTCGCAGATACGCAGTATTTT. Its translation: CASSDRDRVADTQYF.

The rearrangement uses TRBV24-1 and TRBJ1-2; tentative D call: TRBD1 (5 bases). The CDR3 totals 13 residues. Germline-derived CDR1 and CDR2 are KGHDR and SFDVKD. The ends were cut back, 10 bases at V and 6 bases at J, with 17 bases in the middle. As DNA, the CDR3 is TGTGCCACGGGTGACAGCGTCGGAAATGGCTACACCTTC. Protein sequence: CATGDSVGNGYTF.

Written as DNA, the CDR3 is TGTGCCAGCAGGGAGCGCTTTGCCGAGCAGTACTTC. Translating gives CASRERFAEQYF. V usage is TRBV6-5 and J usage is TRBJ2-7, with D uncertain. The V end was cut by 6 bases, the J end by 6 bases, with 12 bases between. In germline, CDR1 is MNHEY, CDR2 SVGAGI. The CDR3 consists of 12 residues.

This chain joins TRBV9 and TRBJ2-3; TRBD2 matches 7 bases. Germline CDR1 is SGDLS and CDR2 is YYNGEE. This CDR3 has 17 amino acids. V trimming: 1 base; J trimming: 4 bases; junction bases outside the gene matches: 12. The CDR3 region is CASSVLEAGVVADTQYF. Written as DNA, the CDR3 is TGTGCCAGCAGCGTATTGGAGGCGGGAGTCGTCGCAGATACGCAGTATTTT.

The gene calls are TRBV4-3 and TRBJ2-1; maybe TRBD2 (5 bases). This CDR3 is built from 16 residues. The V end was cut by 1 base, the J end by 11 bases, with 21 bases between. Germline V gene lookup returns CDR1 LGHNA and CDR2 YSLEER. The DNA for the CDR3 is TGCGCCAGCAGCCAAGTCCATACCACCGGAGGCAACAAGCAGTTCTTC. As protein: CASSQVHTTGGNKQFF.

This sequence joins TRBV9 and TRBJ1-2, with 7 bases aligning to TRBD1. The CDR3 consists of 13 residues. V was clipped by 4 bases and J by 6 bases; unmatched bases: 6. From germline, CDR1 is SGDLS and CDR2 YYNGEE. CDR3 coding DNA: TGTGCCAGCAGCACCACCCAGGGGGATGGCTACACCTTC. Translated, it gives CASSTTQGDGYTF.